The 21 T cell receptor beta chains presented below share a single source sample, sequenced in a study of blood T cell repertoires in COVID-19. The method was immunoSEQ multiplex PCR; TCRdb's version includes in-frame clones alone and lacks a portion of them. The table includes 150,000 to 200,000 clones, approximately 86% detected once. The material sequenced was peripheral blood. These receptors all come from a man aged 50-60 years with active or convalescent COVID-19.

This chain joins TRBV24-1 and TRBJ2-3; TRBD1 might be the D (5 bases). Between the trimmed V and J ends, which lost 4 bases and 4 bases, there was a span of 20 bases. CDR1 and CDR2 (germline): KGHDR, SFDVKD. The CDR3 is made up of 17 amino acids. DNA for the CDR3: TGTGCCACCAGTGAGCCCGGAAGAGGACCAGGGTCAGATACGCAGTATTTT. Translation gives CATSEPGRGPGSDTQYF.

A few counts support this clone. DNA for the CDR3: TGTGCCAGCAGCTTAATTGAGTCAGGGGCCTACAATGAGCAGTTCTTC. Protein product: CASSLIESGAYNEQFF. The rearrangement links TRBV7-6 to TRBJ2-1; weak D call: TRBD1 (6 bases). Trimming shortened V by 2 bases and J by 2 bases, and 13 bases separated the two germline ends. CDR1 SGHVS and CDR2 FNYEAQ come from the germline V gene. CDR3 length: 16 amino acids.

The chain is built from TRBV6-5 and TRBJ2-5; D possibly corresponds to TRBD2 (5 bases). Germline CDR1 MNHEY, CDR2 SVGAGI. V lost 6 bases and J 5 bases, leaving 13 bases between the germline ends. The CDR3 has 13 amino acids. CDR3: CASRVLVQETQYF. In DNA, the CDR3 is TGTGCCAGCAGGGTACTAGTCCAGGAGACCCAGTACTTC.

This rearrangement joins TRBV18 to TRBJ1-5, with 9 bases matching TRBD1. CDR1 KGHSH and CDR2 LQKENI come from the germline V gene. The trim removed 4 bases at V and 0 bases at J, leaving 4 bases unmatched. CDR3 length equals 16 residues. CDR3 sequence reads: CASSRDRDYSNQPQHF. The CDR3 nucleotides are TGTGCCAGCTCACGGGACAGGGACTATAGCAATCAGCCCCAGCATTTT.

The rearrangement links TRBV19 to TRBJ2-3; TRBD1 aligns across 9 bases. CDR1 is LNHDA and CDR2 is SQIVND in the germline V gene (reference sequence). V was pared by 6 bases and J by 3 bases, with 7 bases of the junction left unmatched. There are 15 residues in the CDR3. The CDR3 sequence: CASRSTGGRTDTQYF. CDR3 bases: TGTGCCAGTAGGTCAACAGGGGGCCGGACAGATACGCAGTATTTT. Supplemented by reference TRBV19 and TRBJ2-3, the full variable domain reads DGGITQSPKYLFRKEGQNVTLSCEQNLNHDAMYWYRQDPGQGLRLIYYSQIVNDFQKGDIAEGYSVSREKKESFPLTVTSAQKNPTAFYLCASRSTGGRTDTQYFGPGTRLTVL.

This CDR3 reads CASSVGLAGNEQFF. CDR3 DNA sequence: TGTGCCAGCAGCGTGGGACTAGCGGGAAATGAGCAGTTCTTC. The chain recombines TRBV7-2 with TRBJ2-1; 13 bases match TRBD2. V shed 5 bases, J shed 7 bases, and the junction held 2 bases outside the gene matches. CDR3 length: 14 residues. Germline V gives CDR1 SGHTA, CDR2 FQGNSA.

The gene calls are TRBV9 and TRBJ2-3; maybe TRBD1 (6 bases). The CDR3 sequence is 14 residues long. Deletions cut 0 bases from V and 4 bases from J, with 9 bases between. The germline V gene encodes CDR1 SGDLS and CDR2 YYNGEE. The CDR3 coding sequence is TGTGCCAGCAGCGTAGGGCAGGGGTCAGATACGCAGTATTTT. This codes for CASSVGQGSDTQYF.

The rearrangement uses TRBV29-1 and TRBJ1-4; weak D call: TRBD1 (6 bases). CDR3 length equals 13 residues. Deletions cut 4 bases from V and 5 bases from J, with 11 bases between. CDR1 and CDR2 from the germline V gene are SQVTM and ANQGSEA. The CDR3 coding sequence is TGCAGCGTTGCTAGGGGGGGGAATGAAAAACTGTTTTTT. It yields the protein CSVARGGNEKLFF.

The chain joins TRBV6-1 to TRBJ1-5; the D gene is possibly TRBD1 (6 bases). V lost 3 bases and J lost 2, with 8 bases in between. CDR1 and CDR2 from the germline V gene are MNHNS and SASEGT. The CDR3 has 14 amino acids. CDR3 protein: CASSERQGNQPQHF. The CDR3 coding sequence is TGTGCCAGCAGTGAGAGACAGGGCAATCAGCCCCAGCATTTT.

Comment on this clone: Other DNA variants within this sample encode the same CDR3. This chain uses TRBV12-3 or TRBV12-4 with TRBJ1-1; D might be TRBD1 (5 bases). Trimming left V 6 bases short and J 0 bases short, with 8 bases between. CDR3 length: 13 residues. CDR3 DNA sequence: TGTGCCAGCAGCAGACAGATGAACACTGAAGCTTTCTTT. Translated, it gives CASSRQMNTEAFF.

The V gene is TRBV7-2, the J gene TRBJ2-1, with D possibly matching TRBD2 (5 bases). The germline V gene has CDR1 SGHTA and CDR2 FQGNSA. V lost 1 base and J lost 0, with 13 bases in between. The CDR3 extends over 17 amino acids. CDR3 nucleotide sequence: TGTGCCAGCAGCTTAGACTTGAAGCGGAGCTCCTACAATGAGCAGTTCTTC. This sequence encodes CASSLDLKRSSYNEQFF.

The V and J genes are TRBV5-4 and TRBJ1-4; 7 bases match TRBD1. Germline loops: CDR1 SGHNT, CDR2 YYREEE (reference sequence). The trim removed 4 bases at V and 8 bases at J, leaving 2 bases unmatched. This CDR3 is 12 amino acids long. The CDR3: CASSQGQEKLFF. The CDR3 DNA sequence: TGTGCCAGCAGCCAGGGACAGGAAAAACTGTTTTTT.

This clone was seen a handful of times. This chain connects TRBV6-5 to TRBJ1-2, with D possibly being TRBD1 (5 bases). The CDR3 extends over 12 amino acids. The V gene's germline CDR1 is MNHEY and CDR2 SVGAGI. V was pared by 6 bases and J by 2 bases, with 7 bases between. CDR3 DNA sequence: TGTGCCAGCAGGGGGCAGAACTATGGCTACACCTTC. Protein sequence: CASRGQNYGYTF.

The CDR3 DNA reads TGTGCCACCAGTGATGCACGGGACAGCTTAGAGACCCAGTACTTC. It translates to CATSDARDSLETQYF. This chain links TRBV24-1 with TRBJ2-5; TRBD1 matches 7 bases. Trimming cost V 3 bases and J 4 bases; bases outside gene matches: 7. This CDR3 has 15 residues. Germline V lookup: CDR1 KGHDR, CDR2 SFDVKD.

The genes are TRBV11-2 and TRBJ1-2, with a possible D match to TRBD1 (6 bases). This CDR3 is built from 14 residues. V was trimmed by 4 bases and J by 2 bases, leaving 11 bases between them. Germline loops: CDR1 SGHAT, CDR2 FQNNGV. CDR3 amino acids: CASSSPTGNYGYTF. In DNA, the CDR3 is TGTGCCAGCAGCTCCCCCACAGGGAACTATGGCTACACCTTC.

J is TRBJ2-2 and V is TRBV6-5; 7 bases are a match to TRBD1. With 8 bases clipped from V and 0 bases from J, the junction kept 3 bases outside the gene matches. The germline V gene has CDR1 MNHEY and CDR2 SVGAGI. The length of the CDR3 is 14 residues. As DNA, the CDR3 is TGTGCCAGCCTCGGGACAGCGAACACCGGGGAGCTGTTTTTT. It specifies CASLGTANTGELFF.

This clone was detected only a few times. V gene TRBV6-5 combines with J gene TRBJ1-2, with 9 nucleotides matching TRBD1. V was clipped by 1 base and J by 7 bases; unmatched bases: 4. This CDR3 has 14 residues. Germline lookup yields CDR1 MNHEY and CDR2 SVGAGI. For the CDR3, the DNA is TGTGCCAGCAGTTACTTGGGACAGGGAAGTGGCTACACCTTC. It specifies CASSYLGQGSGYTF.

The genes are TRBV2 and TRBJ1-1; 8 nucleotides agree with TRBD1. Trimming removed 7 bases from V and 1 base from J; junction bases left unmatched: 8. CDR1 is SNHLY and CDR2 is FYNNEI in the germline V gene. There are 15 residues in the CDR3. The CDR3 sequence: CASKKDRAGNTEAFF. The CDR3 DNA reads TGTGCCAGCAAGAAGGACAGGGCTGGGAACACTGAAGCTTTCTTT.

The rearrangement uses TRBV28 and TRBJ1-4, with D perhaps TRBD1 (5 bases). The germline V gene has CDR1 MDHEN and CDR2 SYDVKM. V was shortened by 6 bases and J by 3 bases, with 5 bases between the two germline ends. The CDR3 is 12 amino acids. Here the CDR3 reads CASRQANEKLFF. CDR3 DNA sequence: TGTGCCAGCAGACAGGCTAATGAAAAACTGTTTTTT.

In its sample, this clone was seen once. The chain has TRBV7-9 and TRBJ2-3, with TRBD1 matching over 7 bases. Germline CDR1 reads SEHNR; CDR2 reads FQNEAQ (reference sequence). This CDR3 has 14 amino acids. J was trimmed by 1 base and V by 5 bases; bases with no gene match: 3. CDR3 residues: CASSQGVGTDTQYF. CDR3 coding DNA: TGTGCCAGCAGCCAGGGGGTGGGCACAGATACGCAGTATTTT.

The rearrangement uses TRBV27 and TRBJ2-1, with D possibly matching TRBD1 (6 bases). The CDR3 contains 11 residues. V was clipped by 9 bases and J by 8 bases, with 11 bases between them. CDR1 and CDR2 from the germline V gene are MNHEY and SMNVEV (reference sequence). The CDR3 region is CARSGTHEQFF. The CDR3 nucleotides read TGTGCCAGATCCGGGACACATGAGCAGTTCTTC.